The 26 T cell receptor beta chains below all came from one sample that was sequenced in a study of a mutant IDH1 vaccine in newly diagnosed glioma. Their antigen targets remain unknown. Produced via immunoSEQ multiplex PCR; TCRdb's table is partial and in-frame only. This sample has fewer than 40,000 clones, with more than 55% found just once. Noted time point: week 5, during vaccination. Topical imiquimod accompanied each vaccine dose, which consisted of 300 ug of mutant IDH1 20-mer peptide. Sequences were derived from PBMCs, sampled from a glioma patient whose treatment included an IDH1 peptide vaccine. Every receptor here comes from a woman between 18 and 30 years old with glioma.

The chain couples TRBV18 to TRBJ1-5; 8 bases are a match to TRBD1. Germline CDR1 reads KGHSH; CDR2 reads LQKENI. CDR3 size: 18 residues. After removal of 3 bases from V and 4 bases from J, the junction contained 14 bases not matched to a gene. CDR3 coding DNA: TGTGCCAGCTCACCGCCCGGACAGGGAGGTTTGGCGAATCAGCCCCAGCATTTT. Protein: CASSPPGQGGLANQPQHF.

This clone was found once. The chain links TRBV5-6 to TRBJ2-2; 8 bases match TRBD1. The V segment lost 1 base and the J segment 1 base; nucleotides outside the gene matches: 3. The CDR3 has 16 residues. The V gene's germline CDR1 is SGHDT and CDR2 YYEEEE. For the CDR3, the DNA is TGTGCCAGCAGCTTGATGGGGACAGGGAACACCGGGGAGCTGTTTTTT. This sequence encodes CASSLMGTGNTGELFF.

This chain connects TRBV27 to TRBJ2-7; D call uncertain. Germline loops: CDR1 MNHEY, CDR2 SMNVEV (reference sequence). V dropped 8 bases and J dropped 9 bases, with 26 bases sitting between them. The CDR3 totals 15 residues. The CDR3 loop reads CASPCLGSPRRRQYF. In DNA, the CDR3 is TGTGCCAGCCCTTGTCTCGGTTCCCCCCGGCGTCGGCAGTACTTC.

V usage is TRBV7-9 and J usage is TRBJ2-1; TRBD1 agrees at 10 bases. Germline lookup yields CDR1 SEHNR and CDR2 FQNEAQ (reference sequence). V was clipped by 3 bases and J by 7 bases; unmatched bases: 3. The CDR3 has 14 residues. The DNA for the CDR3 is TGTGCCAGCAGCTTGGGACAGGGGAGGAATGAGCAGTTCTTC. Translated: CASSLGQGRNEQFF. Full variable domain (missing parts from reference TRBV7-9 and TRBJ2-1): DTGVSQNPRHKITKRGQNVTFRCDPISEHNRLYWYRQTLGQGPEFLTYFQNEAQLEKSRLLSDRFSAERPKGSFSTLEIQRTEQGDSAMYLCASSLGQGRNEQFFGPGTRLTVL.

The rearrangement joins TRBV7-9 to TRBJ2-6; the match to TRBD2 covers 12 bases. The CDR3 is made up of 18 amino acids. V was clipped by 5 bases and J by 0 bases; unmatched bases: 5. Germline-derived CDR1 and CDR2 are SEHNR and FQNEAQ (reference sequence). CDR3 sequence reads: CASSPGLAGYSGANVLTF. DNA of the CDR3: TGTGCCAGCAGCCCCGGACTAGCGGGGTACTCTGGGGCCAACGTCCTGACTTTC.

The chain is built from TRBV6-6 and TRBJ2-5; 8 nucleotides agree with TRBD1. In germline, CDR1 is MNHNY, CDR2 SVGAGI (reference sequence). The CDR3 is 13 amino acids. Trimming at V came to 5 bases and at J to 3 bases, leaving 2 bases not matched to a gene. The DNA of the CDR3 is TGTGCCAGCAGTGACAGGGGAGAAGAGACCCAGTACTTC. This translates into CASSDRGEETQYF.

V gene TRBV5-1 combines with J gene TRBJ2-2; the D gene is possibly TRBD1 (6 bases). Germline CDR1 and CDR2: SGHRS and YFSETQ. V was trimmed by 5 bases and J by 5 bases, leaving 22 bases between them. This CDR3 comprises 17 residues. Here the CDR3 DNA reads TGCGCCAGCAGGGTGTTGGGTGCGACAGGTTCTACCGGGGAGCTGTTTTTT. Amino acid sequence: CASRVLGATGSTGELFF.

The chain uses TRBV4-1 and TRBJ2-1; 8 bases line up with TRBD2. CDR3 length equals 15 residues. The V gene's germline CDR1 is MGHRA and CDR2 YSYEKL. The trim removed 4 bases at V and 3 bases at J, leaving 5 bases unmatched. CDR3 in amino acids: CASSPKAGVYNEQFF. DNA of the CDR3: TGCGCCAGCAGCCCGAAAGCGGGAGTCTACAATGAGCAGTTCTTC.

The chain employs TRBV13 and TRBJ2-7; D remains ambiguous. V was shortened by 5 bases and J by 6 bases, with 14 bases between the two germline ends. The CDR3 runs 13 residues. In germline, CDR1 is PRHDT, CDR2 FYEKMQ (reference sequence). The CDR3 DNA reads TGTGCCAGCAGCGGTAGGGTGCAGTTCGAGCAGTACTTC. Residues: CASSGRVQFEQYF.

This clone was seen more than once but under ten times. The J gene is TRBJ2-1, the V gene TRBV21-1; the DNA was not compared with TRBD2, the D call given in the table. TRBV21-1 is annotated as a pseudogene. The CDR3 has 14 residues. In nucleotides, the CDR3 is TGTGCCAGCAGCAAAGGAGGGAGGGTGGGTGAGCAGTTCTTC. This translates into CASSKGGRVGEQFF.

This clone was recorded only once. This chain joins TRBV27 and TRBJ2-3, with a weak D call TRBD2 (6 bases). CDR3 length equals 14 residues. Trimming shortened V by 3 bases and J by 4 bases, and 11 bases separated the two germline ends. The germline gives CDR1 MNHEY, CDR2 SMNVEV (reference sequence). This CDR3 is CASSFGGIPDTQYF. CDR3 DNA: TGTGCCAGCAGTTTTGGGGGGATACCAGATACGCAGTATTTT.

CDR3 amino acids: CASSVDRGRAYEQYF. CDR3 DNA sequence: TGTGCCAGCAGTGTGGACAGGGGGCGCGCCTACGAGCAGTACTTC. The chain is built from TRBV6-5 and TRBJ2-7; 11 positions match TRBD1. This CDR3 contains 15 residues. After removal of 5 bases from V and 2 bases from J, the junction contained 5 bases not matched to a gene. Germline V gene sequence: CDR1 MNHEY, CDR2 SVGAGI.

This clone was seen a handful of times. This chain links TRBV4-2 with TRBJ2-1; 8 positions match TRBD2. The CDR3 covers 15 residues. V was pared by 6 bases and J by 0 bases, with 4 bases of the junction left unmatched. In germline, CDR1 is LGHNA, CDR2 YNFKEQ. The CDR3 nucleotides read TGTGCCAGCAGTCAAAGCGGGGGCTCCTACAATGAGCAGTTCTTC. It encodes CASSQSGGSYNEQFF.

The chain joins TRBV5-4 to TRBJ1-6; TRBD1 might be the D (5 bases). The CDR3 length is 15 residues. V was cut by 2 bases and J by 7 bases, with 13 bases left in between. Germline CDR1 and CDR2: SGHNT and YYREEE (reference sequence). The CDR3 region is CASSLWGMRNSPLHF. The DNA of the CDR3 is TGTGCCAGCAGCTTATGGGGGATGCGGAATTCACCCCTCCACTTT.

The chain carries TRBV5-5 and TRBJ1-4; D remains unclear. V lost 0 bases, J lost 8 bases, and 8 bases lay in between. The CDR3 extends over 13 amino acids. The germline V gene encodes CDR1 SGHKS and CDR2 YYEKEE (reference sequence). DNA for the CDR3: TGTGCCAGCAGCTTGGCCGTTGCGGAAAAACTGTTTTTT. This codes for CASSLAVAEKLFF.

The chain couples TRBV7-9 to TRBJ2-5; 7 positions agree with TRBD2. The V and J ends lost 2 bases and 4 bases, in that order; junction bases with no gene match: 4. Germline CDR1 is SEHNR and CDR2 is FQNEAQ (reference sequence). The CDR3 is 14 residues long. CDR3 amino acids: CASSLLGGGETQYF. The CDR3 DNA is TGTGCCAGCAGCTTACTGGGCGGGGGAGAGACCCAGTACTTC.

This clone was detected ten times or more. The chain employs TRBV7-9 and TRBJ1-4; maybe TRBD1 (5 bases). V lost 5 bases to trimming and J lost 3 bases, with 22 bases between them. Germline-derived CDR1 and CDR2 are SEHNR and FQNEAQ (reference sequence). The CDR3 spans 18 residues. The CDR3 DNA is TGTGCCAGCAGCGATGGGCGGGCAGCGGGGGTCGCTAATGAAAAACTGTTTTTT. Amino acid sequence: CASSDGRAAGVANEKLFF.

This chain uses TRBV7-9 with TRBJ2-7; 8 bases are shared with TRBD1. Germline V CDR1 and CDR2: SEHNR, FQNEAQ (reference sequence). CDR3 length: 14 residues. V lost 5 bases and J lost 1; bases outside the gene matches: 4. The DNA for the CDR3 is TGTGCCAGCAGCCCACAGGGGGGTTCCTACGAGCAGTACTTC. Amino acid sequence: CASSPQGGSYEQYF.

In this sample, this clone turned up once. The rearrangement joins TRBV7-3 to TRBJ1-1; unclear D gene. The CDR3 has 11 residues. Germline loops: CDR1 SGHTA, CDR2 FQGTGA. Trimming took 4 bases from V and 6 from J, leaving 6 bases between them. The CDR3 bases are TGTGCCAGCAGCTCGCCCCCTGAAGCTTTCTTT. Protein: CASSSPPEAFF.

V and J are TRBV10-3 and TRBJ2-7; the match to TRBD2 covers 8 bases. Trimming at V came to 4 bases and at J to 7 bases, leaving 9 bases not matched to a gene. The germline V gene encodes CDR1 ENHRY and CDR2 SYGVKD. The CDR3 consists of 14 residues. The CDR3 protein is CAISAIGAGVEQYF. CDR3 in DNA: TGTGCCATCAGTGCCATCGGAGCGGGGGTTGAGCAGTACTTC.

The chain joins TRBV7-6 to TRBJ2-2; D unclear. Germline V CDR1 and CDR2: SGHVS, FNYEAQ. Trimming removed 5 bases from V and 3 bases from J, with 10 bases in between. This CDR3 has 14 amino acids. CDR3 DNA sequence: TGTGCCAGCAGCCCAAAGTTGGACACCGGGGAGCTGTTTTTT. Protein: CASSPKLDTGELFF. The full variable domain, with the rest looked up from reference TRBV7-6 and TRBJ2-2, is GAGVSQSPRYKVTKRGQDVALRCDPISGHVSLYWYRQALGQGPEFLTYFNYEAQQDKSGLPNDRFSAERPEGSISTLTIQRTEQRDSAMYRCASSPKLDTGELFFGEGSRLTVL.

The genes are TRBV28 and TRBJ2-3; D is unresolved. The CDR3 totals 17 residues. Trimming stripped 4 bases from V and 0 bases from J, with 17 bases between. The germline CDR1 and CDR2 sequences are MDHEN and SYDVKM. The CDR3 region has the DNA TGTGCCAGCAGTTCCCCACGGCAAGCTTTTAGCACAGATACGCAGTATTTT. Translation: CASSSPRQAFSTDTQYF. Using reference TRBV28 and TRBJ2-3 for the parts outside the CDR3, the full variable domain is DVKVTQSSRYLVKRTGEKVFLECVQDMDHENMFWYRQDPGLGLRLIYFSYDVKMKEKGDIPEGYSVSREKKERFSLILESASTNQTSMYLCASSSPRQAFSTDTQYFGPGTRLTVL.

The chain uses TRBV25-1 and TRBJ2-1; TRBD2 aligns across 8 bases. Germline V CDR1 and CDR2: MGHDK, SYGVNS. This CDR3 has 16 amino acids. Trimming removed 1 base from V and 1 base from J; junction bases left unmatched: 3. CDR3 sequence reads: CASSESGGGSYNEQFF. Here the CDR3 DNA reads TGTGCCAGCAGTGAATCTGGCGGGGGGTCCTACAATGAGCAGTTCTTC.

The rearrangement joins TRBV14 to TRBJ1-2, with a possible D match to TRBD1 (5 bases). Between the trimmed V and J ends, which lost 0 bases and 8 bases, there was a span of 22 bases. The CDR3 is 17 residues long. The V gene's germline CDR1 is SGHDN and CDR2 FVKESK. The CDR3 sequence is CASSQDARVGPGAGYTF. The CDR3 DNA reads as TGTGCCAGCAGCCAAGATGCTAGGGTAGGGCCCGGGGCCGGCTACACCTTC.

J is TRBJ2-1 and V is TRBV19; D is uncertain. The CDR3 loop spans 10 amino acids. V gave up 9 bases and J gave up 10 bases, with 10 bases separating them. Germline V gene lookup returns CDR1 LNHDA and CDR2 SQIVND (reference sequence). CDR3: CASEGGEQFF. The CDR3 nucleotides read TGTGCCAGCGAAGGTGGGGAGCAGTTCTTC.

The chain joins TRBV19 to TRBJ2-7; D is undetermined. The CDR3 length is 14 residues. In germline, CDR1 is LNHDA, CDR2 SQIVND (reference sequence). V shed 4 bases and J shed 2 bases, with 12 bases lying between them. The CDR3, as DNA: TGTGCCAGTAGTAACCCCCCGGTCGCCTACGAGCAGTACTTC. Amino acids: CASSNPPVAYEQYF.